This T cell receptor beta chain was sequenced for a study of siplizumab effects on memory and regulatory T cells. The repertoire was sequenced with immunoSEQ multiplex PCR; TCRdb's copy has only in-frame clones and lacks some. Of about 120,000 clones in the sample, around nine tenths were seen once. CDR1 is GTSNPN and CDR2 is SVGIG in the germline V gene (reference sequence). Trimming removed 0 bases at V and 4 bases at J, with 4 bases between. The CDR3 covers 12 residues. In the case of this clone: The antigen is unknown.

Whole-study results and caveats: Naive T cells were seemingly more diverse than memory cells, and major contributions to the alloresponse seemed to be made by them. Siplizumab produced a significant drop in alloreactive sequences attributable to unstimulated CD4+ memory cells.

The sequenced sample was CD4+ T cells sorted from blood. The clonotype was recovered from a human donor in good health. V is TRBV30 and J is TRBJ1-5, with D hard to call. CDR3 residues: CAWSVGNQPQHF. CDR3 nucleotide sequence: TGTGCCTGGAGTGTCGGGAATCAGCCCCAGCATTTT.